This T cell receptor beta chain emerged from a study of T cells in Graves' hyperthyroidism and ophthalmopathy. Amplification yielded TCR beta CDR3 regions, with RNA transcripts as the source. The primer set for the first-round RT-PCR of the TCR CDR3 was HTBI. TCRdb reprocessed the multiplex PCR reads with MiXCR, giving one entry per CDR3 protein. Of some 180,000 distinct CDR3 sequences in the sample, 17% are singletons; the top ten hold 40% to 65%. CDR1 SGHRS and CDR2 YFSETQ come from the germline V gene. This CDR3 has 16 amino acids. V lost 0 bases and J lost 6, with 16 bases in between. This TCR derives from a woman aged 45-59 years with Graves' hyperthyroidism. This chain uses TRBV5-1 with TRBJ2-1; tentatively, D is TRBD2 (7 bases). Sequenced: blood. CDR3 sequence: CASSLGGGLPGNEQFF. The CDR3 bases are TGCGCCAGCAGCTTGGGGGGGGGGCTCCCGGGCAATGAGCAGTTCTTC.